This T cell receptor (beta chain) is from a study of cytomegalovirus exposure and HLA in healthy donors (dated by TCRdb to about 2017). As for the study more broadly: In an earlier analysis of some 610 of the donors, less than 350 Gb of sequence data and 95 million to 130 million unique TCR beta sequences from about 179 million T cells were reported. Every repertoire in the discovery cohort had been generated on one and the same sequencing platform. Rather than drawing on any new phenotypic data, the later analysis identified candidate immune exposures from TCR beta sequences and the way those sequences occurred across donors. To decide whether each TCR beta V gene segment behaved as functional or pseudogenic, an earlier analysis of 587 of the donors relied on high-throughput TCR beta sequencing. Both class I and class II loci were covered by HLA typing, at four-digit resolution. Among 300 to 500 genotyped donors of the cohort, an average of around 240,000 unique TCR beta nucleotide sequences was sequenced per donor, of which approximately 18% were non-productive. The number of typed donors differed by locus: roughly 620-640 for A, B, C, DRB1 and DQB1; about 520 for DQA1; 606 for DPA1; and roughly 450 for DPB1. A separate validation cohort of roughly 130 different subjects was used in addition to the 666-subject first cohort. In a later analysis, previously published TCR beta repertoires from some 640 donors were re-analyzed and high-resolution HLA genotyping was added so that TCR occurrence patterns could be studied. To predict cytomegalovirus infection status, the study combined high-throughput TCR immunosequencing, statistical association of individual TCRs with disease status, and machine learning. Donor age, sex, ethnicity and CMV serostatus were compiled alongside the repertoire data. The study used immunosequencing to profile the T cell repertoires of 666 subjects and linked those repertoires to cytomegalovirus serostatus. Roughly 310 gigabases of sequencing data and roughly 90 million unique TCR sequences were included in an early release covering around 650 HLA-typed donors. About five DR-DQ haplotypes were treated as single units for association and clustering because of strong linkage in the cohort. The genetic ancestry cluster associated with self-reported Caucasian donors included around 76% of the 300 to 450 genotyped donors. The study aimed to test whether cataloging public T cell receptors could reveal signatures of past pathogen exposure. A later genetic analysis took genome-wide SNP genotypes for about three fifths of the 666 donors and used that subset as a discovery cohort. General study outcomes and caveats: The classifier was reported to diagnose cytomegalovirus status with high specificity and sensitivity in both the original cohort and the validation cohort. Sequencing depth was assumed to be roughly uniform across donors in the presence/absence analyses, though that assumption may not hold. In a later analysis, the rate of TCR association differed among HLA loci, with DRB1 alleles having the most associated TCRs and HLA-C alleles having the fewest. A later analysis reported that several top co-occurrence clusters appeared linked to parvovirus B19, influenza, CMV and Epstein-Barr virus. The authors suggested that the approach could potentially be extended to other disease states and immunological phenotypes. A further reported finding was that TCR beta sequences accurately predicted the HLA-A and HLA-B alleles for most subjects in the first cohort. HLA typing was unavailable for some donors at each locus, so association tests used only the typed subset. The cohort was sequenced for TCR beta chains only, and without alpha or paired-chain data the features that could be detected were limited. Immune exposure information for the cohort was limited to CMV serostatus. Most TCR sequences were observed very rarely across donors, whereas some public TCRs were present in many individuals. A few of the identified cytomegalovirus-associated TCR beta chains were confirmed in vitro to be specific for cytomegalovirus antigens. Specific HLA alleles were associated with roughly 16,000 TCR beta sequences at a false discovery rate of 0.05 in a later analysis. Some 15 rarely observed V segments, including chromosome 9 orphons, were excluded from the earlier analysis of about 610 of the donors because counts were too low. A later analysis found that most CMV-associated TCR beta chains appeared HLA-restricted, with HLA associations seemingly driven largely by CMV exposure. Some IMGT-functional V segments, including TRBV6-2 and TRBV6-3, could not be distinguished by the 87-base-pair reads and were therefore excluded. An earlier analysis of some 560 of the donors showed that most TCR beta V segments appeared in productive rearrangements either about 87% or about 30% of the time, which broadly matched IMGT annotations. A cluster of highly shared sequence variants was judged likely to represent a technical artifact of the sequencing pipeline. A later genetic analysis associated a missense DCLRE1C variant with V-gene and J-gene trimming of TCR beta chains, and an independent cohort replicated the association. When HLA alleles, especially DR and DQ, strongly co-occurred, attributing TCR associations to individual alleles was difficult. A total of fewer than 200 TCR beta chains were listed by the study as associated with cytomegalovirus. In a later analysis, HLA-associated TCR beta chains showed more clonal expansion and lower generation probabilities than non-associated chains that were equally common. Linkage disequilibrium might explain the correlated functional status among segregating V segments, but an unknown experimental factor could not be excluded. Compared with the roughly 700-donor mean, donors in an Asian-associated ancestry cluster had fewer N-insertions in productive TCRs, according to a later genetic analysis.

The cohort was made up of under 800 healthy bone marrow donors. At the time of sampling, all cohort members were nominally healthy, though unrecorded immune exposures were likely present. The donor tested CMV seropositive, placing the donor among the roughly 300 seropositive members of the cohort. Every donor gave a peripheral blood sample, and the peripheral blood mononuclear cells from that sample were used for TCR beta sequencing. The Qiagen DNeasy Blood Extraction Kit was used to extract genomic DNA from the blood cell samples. The method was the immunoSEQ multiplex PCR assay. For the multiplex PCR, a mixture combining 60 forward primers for TCR Vbeta segments and 13 reverse primers for TCR Jbeta segments was used. The CDR3 region of rearranged TCR beta genes was amplified from genomic DNA by a multiplex PCR assay. Amplified TCR beta libraries were sequenced as 87-base-pair reads on the Illumina HiSeq System. The original methods were these. A later analysis tallied approximately 87 million unique TCR beta chains across the 666 repertoires, and around 10 million of those chains were shared by two or more donors. A nearest-neighbor algorithm error-corrected the raw reads and collapsed the reads into unique sequences, merging closely related sequences to remove PCR and sequencing errors. Alignment of CDR3 sequences to IMGT reference sequences was used to assign V, D and J gene segments. For a sequence to be retained, at least a six-nucleotide match to both a V gene segment and a J gene segment was required. A rearrangement was called productive if the CDR3 had no stop codons and remained in frame with V and J, and every other rearrangement was called non-productive. CDR3 was defined by IMGT convention, running from the second conserved V-encoded cysteine to the conserved J-encoded phenylalanine. The earlier analysis of about 570 of the donors excluded any sequence lacking an unambiguous match to a single V gene segment. An earlier analysis of around 600 of the donors classified V segments as functional when productive rearrangements were above 56.7% and as segregating when the standard deviation between donors was above 5%. A statistical classification framework was built to diagnose cytomegalovirus status from the catalog of TCR beta chain sequences. V and J gene assignment, in a later analysis, came from comparing TCR nucleotide sequences with IMGT/GENE-DB human TR gene sequences. The TCRdist pipeline was used in a later analysis to assign CDR3 sequences and most-parsimonious VDJ recombination scenarios. In a later analysis, every TCR beta chain was defined by the combination of its CDR3 amino acid sequence and its V-gene family, and reads without a unique V-gene family were dropped. As a way to deal with suspected cross-contamination and a sequencing artifact, a later analysis dropped under 600 nucleotide sequences that were highly shared and had low generation probability. In a later analysis, a clonal expansion index was calculated for each public chain from normalized within-repertoire ranks of inferred template counts. In a later analysis, generation probabilities were computed using a VDJ recombination model fitted to out-of-frame rearrangements, and the results were checked against IGoR. In a later analysis, hypergeometric tests were used to score TCR-TCR, TCR-HLA and TCR-CMV co-occurrence, with a repertoire-size bias correction applied to TCR pairs. In a later analysis, false discovery rates were estimated by permuting HLA or CMV assignments 20 times. A later analysis grouped co-occurring TCRs with DBSCAN, adding TCRdist sequence similarity when clustering within HLA-allele-positive subsets. Repertoires with fewer than 30,000 or more than 120,000 public chains, plus five repertoires with anomalous nucleotide sharing, were excluded from co-occurrence clustering. TCRdb provides this immuneACCESS table in a form limited to in-frame rearrangements. Some clones are lacking; in checked studies, under half of them reflect an unresolved V gene, and why the rest are absent is not known. V, J and clone size are those of that table, while D and trimming were read from the DNA. The sample table contains 93,000 or so clones; only one count was recorded for just under 85% of them. The ten largest account for 4.5% to 7% of the sample.

For this clone: Its cognate antigen has yet to be identified. No qualities accompany the bases; no much larger clone lies one base away.

Relative to germline, V is 6 bases shorter and J is 4 bases shorter, with 19 bases between their ends. CDR1 and CDR2 are drawn from the germline V gene (reference sequence): LNHNV, YYDKDF. Including the terminal cysteine and phenylalanine, the CDR3 comprises 16 residues. The DNA shown is the 48-base CDR3, in frame from base 1. The chain is made from TRBV15 and TRBJ2-1; TRBD2 could be the D gene, as 6 bases match. Sequenced sample: PBMCs. The receptor's source is a woman aged 18-29 years in good health and CMV-seropositive. Here the CDR3 is given as CATSTERTGGYNEQFF. In nucleotides, the sequence is TGTGCCACCAGTACCGAGAGGACTGGGGGGTACAATGAGCAGTTCTTC.